The entry that follows covers one TCR beta chain sequence. Antigen unknown. Both 60 Vbeta primers and 13 Jbeta primers went into the PCR. As processed by the authors: Roughly 12 million shared chains were among 80 million or so unique TCR beta chains counted in a later analysis. TCRdb's copy holds only in-frame clones and misses some; the assay was immunoSEQ multiplex PCR. The D gene and trimming were derived from the DNA, and the V and J assignments and clone size from that table. The sample consists of about 130,000 clones, around 72% of them appearing once. Germline trimming cut 8 bases from V and 4 bases from J; bases unmatched to any gene: 6. The CDR3 extends over 13 amino acids. Looked up from germline, CDR1 is MNHEY and CDR2 is SVGAGI. This entry belongs to a study of cytomegalovirus exposure and HLA in healthy donors. Across the whole study: HLA-typed donors were the source of 86 million or so unique TCRs held in an early data release.

Findings and caveats of the study: An analysis was carried out at a later point. It showed that HLA-associated TCR beta chains were more clonally expanded than equally common non-associated chains. Within the data, a cluster of highly shared sequence variants was likely a sequencing artifact.

This rearrangement joins TRBV6-5 to TRBJ2-3, with TRBD2 matching over 7 bases. This clonotype was sampled from a human donor in good health. Material: PBMCs. The DNA for the CDR3 is TGTGCCAGCCGGGGGGTTTCAGCAGATACGCAGTATTTT. Its translation is CASRGVSADTQYF.